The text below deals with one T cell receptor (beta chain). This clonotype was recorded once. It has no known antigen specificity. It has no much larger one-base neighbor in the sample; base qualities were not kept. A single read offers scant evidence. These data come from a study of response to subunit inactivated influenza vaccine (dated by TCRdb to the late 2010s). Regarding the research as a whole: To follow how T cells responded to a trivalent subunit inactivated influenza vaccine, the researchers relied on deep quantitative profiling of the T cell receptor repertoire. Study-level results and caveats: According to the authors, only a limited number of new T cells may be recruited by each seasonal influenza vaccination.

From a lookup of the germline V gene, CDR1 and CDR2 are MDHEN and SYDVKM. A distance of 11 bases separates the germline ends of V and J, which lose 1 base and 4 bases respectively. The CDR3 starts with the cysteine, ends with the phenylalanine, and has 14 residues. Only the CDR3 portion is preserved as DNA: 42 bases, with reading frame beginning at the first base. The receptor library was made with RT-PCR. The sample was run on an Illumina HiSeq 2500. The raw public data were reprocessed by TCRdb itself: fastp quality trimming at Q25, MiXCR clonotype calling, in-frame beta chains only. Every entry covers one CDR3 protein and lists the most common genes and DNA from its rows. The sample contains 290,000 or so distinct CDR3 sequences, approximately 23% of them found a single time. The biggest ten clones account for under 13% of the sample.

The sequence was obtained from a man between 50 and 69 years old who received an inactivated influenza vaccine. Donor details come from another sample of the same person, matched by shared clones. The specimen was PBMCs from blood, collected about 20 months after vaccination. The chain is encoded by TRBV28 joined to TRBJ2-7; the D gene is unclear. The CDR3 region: CASSLSGLQYEQYF. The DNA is TGTGCCAGCAGTTTATCTGGCCTACAATACGAGCAGTACTTC.